This T cell receptor (beta chain) was identified during a study of blood T cells in healthy people across ages. Study-wide points: Higher naive T cell percentage went strongly together with higher TCR beta diversity. Because sorting was not performed, PBMCs prevented conclusive naive versus antigen-experienced comparison. A greater number of naive CD4+ cells and higher diversity distinguished long-lived donors from aged donors.

Using a J-beta primer mix together with a sample-barcoded 5' primer, a second PCR was run for roughly 7 to 12 cycles. One entry per CDR3 protein results from TCRdb running MiXCR on the 5' RACE reads. The sample lists approximately 780,000 distinct CDR3 sequences, about 26% seen once, with 2.5% to 3.5% in the top ten. Total RNA, at least 6 micrograms per sample, came from PBMCs. This clonotype turned up a few times. The antigen is undetermined. The trim removed 0 bases at V and 2 bases at J, leaving 2 bases unmatched. This CDR3 contains 16 residues. CDR1 is DFQATT, CDR2 SNEGSKA, per germline (reference sequence). The same data also contributed to another study, on T cells of mothers and their children.

The sample comprised blood. The TCR originated in a boy aged 5 to 17 in good health. V and J are TRBV20-1 and TRBJ2-4, with 12 nucleotides matching TRBD2. The CDR3 protein is CSARDTSGGTKNIQYF. CDR3 coding DNA: TGCAGTGCTAGAGATACTAGCGGGGGGACCAAAAACATTCAGTACTTC.